The 25 T cell receptor beta chains below come from one sample, sequenced in a study of tumor-infiltrating lymphocytes in localized non-small cell lung cancer. Assay used: immunoSEQ multiplex PCR; TCRdb lists only in-frame clones, some missing. The sample lists around 25,000 clones, roughly three fifths occurring once. The sample taken for sequencing was lung tumor tissue. The receptor set was obtained from a human donor with non-small cell lung cancer.

The chain employs TRBV7-2 and TRBJ1-1; possible D gene TRBD1, 5 bases. CDR1 is SGHTA, CDR2 FQGNSA, per germline. Trimming cost V 2 bases and J 3 bases, with 10 bases left between them. The CDR3 sequence is 14 residues long. The CDR3: CASSLSGAYTEAFF. Here the CDR3 DNA reads TGTGCCAGCAGCTTATCTGGGGCGTACACTGAAGCTTTCTTT.

The chain uses TRBV9 and TRBJ2-7, with TRBD2 matching over 8 bases. V lost 4 bases to trimming and J lost 3 bases; unmatched junction nucleotides: 9. The CDR3 is 15 residues long. The germline V gene has CDR1 SGDLS and CDR2 YYNGEE. The CDR3 DNA sequence: TGTGCCAGCAGCCCCCAGATGACTAGCGACTACGAGCAGTACTTC. Residues: CASSPQMTSDYEQYF.

The chain joins TRBV2 to TRBJ2-2; tentatively, D is TRBD1 (5 bases). Between the trimmed V and J ends, which lost 10 bases and 0 bases, there was a span of 6 bases. The V gene's germline CDR1 is SNHLY and CDR2 FYNNEI. The CDR3 consists of 12 residues. CDR3 bases: TGTGCCACGACAGCGAACACCGGGGAGCTGTTTTTT. Its translation is CATTANTGELFF.

This chain links TRBV7-7 with TRBJ2-2, with D unresolved. The germline V gene has CDR1 SSHAT and CDR2 FNYEAQ (reference sequence). With 2 bases removed from V and 1 base from J, the gap between germline ends came to 5 bases. This CDR3 has 14 amino acids. The CDR3 DNA is TGTGCCAGCAGCTTATACTGGAACACCGGGGAGCTGTTTTTT. Translated: CASSLYWNTGELFF.

This clone came up a few times. The gene calls are TRBV5-1 and TRBJ1-1, with 10 bases matching TRBD1. The V segment lost 5 bases and the J segment 5 bases; nucleotides outside the gene matches: 6. The CDR3 runs to 14 residues. Germline CDR1 is SGHRS and CDR2 is YFSETQ. The CDR3 loop is CASSIGQGGTEAFF. CDR3 sequence (DNA): TGCGCCAGCAGTATAGGACAGGGGGGGACTGAAGCTTTCTTT. The entire variable domain, with the rest obtained from reference TRBV5-1 and TRBJ1-1, is as follows: KAGVTQTPRYLIKTRGQQVTLSCSPISGHRSVSWYQQTPGQGLQFLFEYFSETQRNKGNFPGRFSGRQFSNSRSEMNVSTLELGDSALYLCASSIGQGGTEAFFGQGTRLTVV.

The V and J genes are TRBV5-1 and TRBJ2-3, with unresolved D. This CDR3 has 13 residues. The V gene lost 4 bases and the J gene lost 0 bases, with 6 bases spanning the gap. CDR1 and CDR2 from the germline V gene are SGHRS and YFSETQ. The chain's CDR3 is CASSLGSTDTQYF. DNA for the CDR3: TGCGCCAGCAGCCTGGGGAGCACAGATACGCAGTATTTT.

This clone was found a few times. The rearrangement links TRBV7-9 to TRBJ2-1, with TRBD2 matching 10 bases. V trimming: 5 bases; J trimming: 6 bases; junction bases outside the gene matches: 10. Germline CDR1 and CDR2: SEHNR and FQNEAQ (reference sequence). This CDR3 region has 16 residues. The CDR3 reads CASSDVSGRVINEQFF. The CDR3 coding sequence is TGTGCCAGCAGCGATGTAAGCGGGAGGGTAATCAATGAGCAGTTCTTC.

The chain employs TRBV5-6 and TRBJ1-2, with D possibly matching TRBD1 (6 bases). Deletions cut 0 bases from V and 4 bases from J, with 13 bases between. Germline CDR1 and CDR2: SGHDT and YYEEEE. The CDR3 has 15 residues. CDR3 in amino acids: CASSLGGRGSYGYTF. The CDR3 nucleotides are TGTGCCAGCAGCTTGGGGGGGCGTGGAAGCTATGGCTACACCTTC.

J is TRBJ2-1 and V is TRBV5-1, with D tentatively TRBD1 (6 bases). V dropped 4 bases and J dropped 4 bases, with 9 bases sitting between them. The CDR3 runs 13 residues. In germline, CDR1 is SGHRS, CDR2 YFSETQ. The CDR3 nucleotides read TGCGCCAGCAGCAGTACAGGGTACAATGAGCAGTTCTTC. It translates to CASSSTGYNEQFF.

This clone was seen only a few times. The rearrangement joins TRBV10-3 to TRBJ1-1, with D perhaps TRBD1 (5 bases). The CDR3 is made up of 13 amino acids. Per germline, CDR1 ENHRY and CDR2 SYGVKD. Trimming removed 2 bases from V and 6 bases from J, with 10 bases in between. CDR3 DNA sequence: TGTGCCATCAGTGAGGCGAAGGGGTCTGAAGCTTTCTTT. It encodes CAISEAKGSEAFF.

In its sample, this clone was seen once. J is TRBJ2-2 and V is TRBV5-1; 7 bases are shared with TRBD2. CDR3 size: 15 residues. V shed 7 bases and J 0 bases; nucleotides not matched to a gene: 6. Germline V lookup: CDR1 SGHRS, CDR2 YFSETQ. The DNA for the CDR3 is TGCGCCAGCGGGAGGGATCCCCCGAACACCGGGGAGCTGTTTTTT. Amino acids: CASGRDPPNTGELFF.

The V gene is TRBV28, the J gene TRBJ1-5; D ambiguous. In germline, CDR1 is MDHEN, CDR2 SYDVKM. With 5 bases removed from V and 11 bases from J, the gap between germline ends came to 10 bases. CDR3 length: 11 amino acids. The DNA for the CDR3 is TGTGCCAGCAGTAGGGAGGTAGCCCAGCATTTT. It yields the protein CASSREVAQHF. The whole variable domain, remainder taken from reference TRBV28 and TRBJ1-5, is DVKVTQSSRYLVKRTGEKVFLECVQDMDHENMFWYRQDPGLGLRLIYFSYDVKMKEKGDIPEGYSVSREKKERFSLILESASTNQTSMYLCASSREVAQHFGDGTRLSIL.

Relative to its sample, this clone is medium-sized. This chain joins TRBV20-1 and TRBJ2-3, with D hard to call. The CDR3 covers 11 residues. With 6 bases removed from V and 5 bases from J, the gap between germline ends came to 9 bases. Germline CDR1 DFQATT, CDR2 SNEGSKA (reference sequence). The CDR3 region is CSAMFGDTQYF. The CDR3 DNA sequence: TGCAGTGCGATGTTCGGAGATACGCAGTATTTT.

As regards this clone: Compared with germline, one end of the junction differs, possibly owing to a read error. The gene calls are TRBV29-1 and TRBJ1-3; perhaps TRBD1 as D (6 bases). The CDR3 is made up of 14 amino acids. Per the germline V gene, CDR1 is SQVTM and CDR2 is ANQGSEA. The CDR3 region is CSVGETGDGDTIYF. CDR3 DNA sequence: TGCAGCGTTGGGGAGACAGGTGATGGAGACACCATATATTTT.

This clone was seen just once. The chain couples TRBV15 to TRBJ1-4; a weak D match, TRBD1 (6 bases). The ends were cut back, 0 bases at V and 2 bases at J, with 22 bases in the middle. The V gene's germline CDR1 is LNHNV and CDR2 YYDKDF (reference sequence). The length of the CDR3 is 20 residues. The CDR3 coding sequence is TGTGCCACCAGCAGAGATACGATTATGCAGGGGCTTATGACTAATGAAAAACTGTTTTTT. Its protein product is CATSRDTIMQGLMTNEKLFF.

This clone is medium-sized within its sample. This chain connects TRBV5-1 to TRBJ2-7, with D unclear. Germline loops: CDR1 SGHRS, CDR2 YFSETQ. V lost 1 base to trimming and J lost 2 bases, with 10 bases between them. CDR3 length: 14 amino acids. CDR3 bases: TGCGCCAGCAGCTTGAGGACCGATACCTACGAGCAGTACTTC. As protein: CASSLRTDTYEQYF.

The rearrangement joins TRBV6-1 to TRBJ2-7, with D tentatively TRBD1 (5 bases). Germline assignment: CDR1 MNHNS and CDR2 SASEGT. Trimming left V 6 bases short and J 4 bases short, with 13 bases between. The CDR3 is 13 amino acids. Here the CDR3 reads CASSAGSTYEQYF. DNA of the CDR3: TGTGCCAGCAGCGCAGGGTCAACGTACGAGCAGTACTTC.

J is TRBJ2-1 and V is TRBV10-3; 12 bases align to TRBD2. V trimming: 2 bases; J trimming: 6 bases; junction bases outside the gene matches: 8. The CDR3 consists of 17 residues. Germline-derived CDR1 and CDR2 are ENHRY and SYGVKD. The CDR3 nucleotides are TGTGCCATCAGTGAGCCCCGACTAGCGGGAGACCCCAATGAGCAGTTCTTC. Residues: CAISEPRLAGDPNEQFF.

The genes are TRBV5-1 and TRBJ1-1; 8 bases agree with TRBD1. The CDR3 is 14 amino acids. The germline CDR1 and CDR2 sequences are SGHRS and YFSETQ. Unmatched junction bases numbered 2, after V lost 4 bases and J lost 0 bases. Written as DNA, the CDR3 is TGCGCCAGCAGCAGGACAGGGATGAACACTGAAGCTTTCTTT. It specifies CASSRTGMNTEAFF.

About this clone itself: An end of the junction does not agree with germline; a read error may underlie this. V and J are TRBV7-2 and TRBJ2-1; D might be TRBD2 (8 bases). Germline CDR1 SGHTA, CDR2 FQGNSA. The CDR3 totals 11 residues. CDR3 DNA sequence: TGTGCCAGCAGCACCCGGGAGGGGGCGATCTTC. It encodes CASSTREGAIF.

CDR3 region: CASSSATSRYNEQFF. CDR3 nucleotide sequence: TGTGCCAGCAGCTCGGCAACTAGCAGATACAATGAGCAGTTCTTC. J is TRBJ2-1 and V is TRBV5-6, with D possibly TRBD2 on 6 matching bases. Germline V gene lookup returns CDR1 SGHDT and CDR2 YYEEEE. The V end lost 3 bases, the J end lost 4 bases, and 14 bases lay between the germline ends. The CDR3 extends over 15 amino acids.

The V and J genes are TRBV5-6 and TRBJ2-7; TRBD2 might be the D (5 bases). The CDR3 has 16 residues. The V end lost 0 bases, the J end lost 3 bases, and 16 bases lay between the germline ends. Germline V CDR1 and CDR2: SGHDT, YYEEEE. The CDR3 reads CASSLVGLGLHYEQYF. CDR3 bases: TGTGCCAGCAGCTTGGTCGGATTAGGACTTCACTACGAGCAGTACTTC.

This clone showed up just a few times. The rearrangement joins TRBV7-9 to TRBJ2-6; D could derive from TRBD1 or TRBD2 (6 bases each). The CDR3 is 18 residues long. In germline, CDR1 is SEHNR, CDR2 FQNEAQ (reference sequence). Trimming cost V 5 bases and J 2 bases, with 19 bases left between them. The CDR3 sequence: CASSPPMGGQTGANVLTF. In nucleotides, the CDR3 is TGTGCCAGCAGCCCTCCAATGGGGGGCCAAACTGGGGCCAACGTCCTGACTTTC.

This clone was seen a few times. The V and J genes are TRBV7-9 and TRBJ1-1; D is possibly TRBD1 (5 bases). Trimming removed 5 bases from V and 1 base from J, with 14 bases in between. The CDR3 covers 15 residues. CDR1 SEHNR and CDR2 FQNEAQ come from the germline V gene (reference sequence). This chain's CDR3 is CASSPEWRGNTEAFF. CDR3 DNA sequence: TGTGCCAGCAGCCCCGAATGGAGGGGGAACACTGAAGCTTTCTTT.

This clone was counted a few times. The rearrangement uses TRBV5-1 and TRBJ1-2, with 7 bases lining up with TRBD1. Germline V gene lookup returns CDR1 SGHRS and CDR2 YFSETQ. V was clipped by 3 bases and J by 3 bases; unmatched bases: 2. The length of the CDR3 is 13 residues. The CDR3 DNA reads as TGCGCCAGCAGCTCTGACAGGGACTATGGCTACACCTTC. Its translation is CASSSDRDYGYTF.